These T cell receptor beta chains were read from a single sample in a study of identical twins. TCRdb ran MiXCR on the 5' RACE reads and lists one entry per CDR3 protein. This sample yields just over 450,000 distinct CDR3 sequences, of which approximately 14% are seen a single time; over 0.5% belongs to the top ten. The sample was also linked to a second study, of yellow fever vaccine responses in identical twins.

Sequenced input: CD4+ T cells sorted from blood. The receptors shown here come from a young woman in good health. Both conserved end residues are part of each CDR3. A D gene is named only where the DNA matches it firmly. Rows give clone size only sometimes, using once, few, many, or a class for an expanded clone.

j_call v_call d_call clone_size cdr3_aa cdr3_nt
TRBJ2-7 TRBV20-1 TRBD1 NA CSASTGGQGVDEQYF TGCAGTGCTAGTACGGGCGGACAGGGGGTCGACGAGCAGTACTTC
TRBJ1-1 TRBV20-1 TRBD1 NA CSASQDRVNTEAFF TGCAGTGCTTCCCAGGACAGGGTGAACACTGAAGCTTTCTTT
TRBJ2-1 TRBV29-1 NA many CSAKGGGPYNEQFF TGCAGCGCTAAGGGGGGGGGCCCCTACAATGAGCAGTTCTTC
TRBJ2-7 TRBV3-1 TRBD2 many CASSQSLAGPYEQYF TGTGCCAGCAGCCAATCACTAGCGGGCCCCTACGAGCAGTACTTC
TRBJ2-3 TRBV28 TRBD2 NA CASSPRAGARGQYF TGTGCCAGCAGCCCGCGGGCGGGAGCCCGCGGGCAGTATTTT
TRBJ2-7 TRBV6-2/TRBV6-3 NA NA CASSYDGSLYEQYF TGTGCCAGCAGTTACGATGGCTCTCTCTACGAGCAGTACTTC
TRBJ2-2 TRBV3-1 TRBD2 NA CASSQVAGRVNGELFF TGTGCCAGCAGCCAAGTTGCCGGGAGGGTTAACGGGGAGCTGTTTTTT
TRBJ2-1 TRBV11-2 NA many CASSLGGVPNEQFF TGTGCCAGCAGCTTAGGAGGGGTTCCCAATGAGCAGTTCTTC
TRBJ2-3 TRBV12-3/TRBV12-4 NA few CASSLEGLALTDTQYF TGTGCCAGCAGTTTAGAGGGGCTAGCGCTCACAGATACGCAGTATTTT
TRBJ2-5 TRBV7-9 NA few CASSQGPTGKETQYF TGTGCCAGCAGCCAAGGGCCAACGGGGAAAGAGACCCAGTACTTC
TRBJ2-7 TRBV27 NA few CASSFVDALRGEQYF TGTGCCAGCAGTTTCGTTGACGCGCTTCGCGGGGAGCAGTACTTC
TRBJ2-1 TRBV7-2 NA many CASSYGRYNEQFF TGTGCCAGCAGCTACGGTCGATACAATGAGCAGTTCTTC
TRBJ2-3 TRBV5-1 NA many CASSLLVGTDTQYF TGCGCCAGCAGCCTCCTTGTGGGGACAGATACGCAGTATTTT
TRBJ2-1 TRBV10-3 NA few CAIPLGNEQFF TGTGCCATCCCGTTGGGGAATGAGCAGTTCTTC
TRBJ2-3 TRBV7-3 TRBD2 NA CASSFQRGITDTQYF TGTGCCAGCAGCTTCCAGCGGGGGATTACAGATACGCAGTATTTT
TRBJ2-1 TRBV24-1 NA few CATSEPRPAAEQFF TGTGCCACCAGTGAACCCAGACCGGCTGCTGAGCAGTTCTTC
TRBJ1-1 TRBV10-3 TRBD1 NA CAISPGQGITEAFF TGTGCCATCAGTCCTGGACAGGGGATCACTGAAGCTTTCTTT
TRBJ2-1 TRBV5-4 TRBD2 once CASSPGGSRGTNEQFF TGTGCCAGCAGCCCCGGCGGGAGCCGGGGAACTAATGAGCAGTTCTTC
TRBJ1-5 TRBV12-3/TRBV12-4 TRBD1 few CASSRGQGAGPQHF TGTGCCAGCAGTCGAGGACAGGGGGCCGGGCCCCAGCATTTT
TRBJ2-5 TRBV5-5 TRBD1 few CASSPTGGAGETQYF TGTGCCAGCAGCCCGACAGGGGGCGCGGGGGAGACCCAGTACTTC
TRBJ2-3 TRBV7-2 NA few CASSLGRRDTQYF TGTGCCAGCAGCTTAGGGCGGCGTGATACGCAGTATTTT
TRBJ1-5 TRBV9 NA few CASSVGPYNQPQHF TGTGCCAGCAGCGTAGGGCCGTACAATCAGCCCCAGCATTTT
TRBJ2-7 TRBV6-1 TRBD1 few CASSPSGQVPSEQYF TGTGCCAGCAGCCCTAGTGGACAGGTGCCCAGCGAGCAGTACTTC
TRBJ2-3 TRBV5-1 NA NA CASSLAQPTDTQYF TGCGCCAGCAGCTTGGCGCAACCCACAGATACGCAGTATTTT
TRBJ2-1 TRBV12-3/TRBV12-4 TRBD2 many CASSLGTSGNNEQFF TGTGCCTCCTCGCTCGGGACTAGCGGGAACAATGAGCAGTTCTTC
TRBJ2-1 TRBV5-1 NA NA CASSLRQNSYNEQFF TGCGCCAGCAGCCTGAGACAGAACTCCTACAATGAGCAGTTCTTC
TRBJ2-5 TRBV12-3/TRBV12-4 NA few CASKMGLRETQYF TGTGCCAGCAAAATGGGACTCAGGGAGACCCAGTACTTC
TRBJ2-7 TRBV2 NA many CASSEVWGPEGEQYF TGTGCCAGCAGTGAAGTGTGGGGGCCCGAGGGCGAGCAGTACTTC
TRBJ1-1 TRBV7-8 TRBD1 NA CASATGAWDTEAFF TGTGCCAGTGCGACAGGGGCGTGGGACACTGAAGCTTTCTTT